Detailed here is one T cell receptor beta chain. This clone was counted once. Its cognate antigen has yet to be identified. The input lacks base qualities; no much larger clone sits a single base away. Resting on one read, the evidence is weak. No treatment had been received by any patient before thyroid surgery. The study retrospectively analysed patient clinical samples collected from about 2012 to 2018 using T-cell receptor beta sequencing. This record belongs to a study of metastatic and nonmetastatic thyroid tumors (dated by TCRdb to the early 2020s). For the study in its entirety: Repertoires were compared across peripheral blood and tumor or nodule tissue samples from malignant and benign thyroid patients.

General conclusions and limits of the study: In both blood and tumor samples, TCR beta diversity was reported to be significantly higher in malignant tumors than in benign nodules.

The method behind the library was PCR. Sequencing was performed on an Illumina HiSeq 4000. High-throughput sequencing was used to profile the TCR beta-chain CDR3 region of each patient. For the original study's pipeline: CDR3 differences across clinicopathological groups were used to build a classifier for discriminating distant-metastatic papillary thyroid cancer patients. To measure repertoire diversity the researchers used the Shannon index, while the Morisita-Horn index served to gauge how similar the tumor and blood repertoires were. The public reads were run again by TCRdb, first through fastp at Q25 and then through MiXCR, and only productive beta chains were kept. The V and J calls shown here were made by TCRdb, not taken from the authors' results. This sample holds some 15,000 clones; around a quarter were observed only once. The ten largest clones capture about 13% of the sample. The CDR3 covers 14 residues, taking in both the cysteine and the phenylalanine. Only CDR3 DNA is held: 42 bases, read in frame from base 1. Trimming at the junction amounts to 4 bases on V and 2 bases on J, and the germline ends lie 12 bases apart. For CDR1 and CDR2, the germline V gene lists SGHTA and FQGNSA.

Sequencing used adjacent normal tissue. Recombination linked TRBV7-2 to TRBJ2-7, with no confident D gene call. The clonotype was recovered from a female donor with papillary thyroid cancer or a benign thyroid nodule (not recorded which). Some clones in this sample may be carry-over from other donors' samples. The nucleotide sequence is TGTGCCAGCAGCTCTTACTTGGGCACCTACGAGCAGTACTTC. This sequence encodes CASSSYLGTYEQYF.